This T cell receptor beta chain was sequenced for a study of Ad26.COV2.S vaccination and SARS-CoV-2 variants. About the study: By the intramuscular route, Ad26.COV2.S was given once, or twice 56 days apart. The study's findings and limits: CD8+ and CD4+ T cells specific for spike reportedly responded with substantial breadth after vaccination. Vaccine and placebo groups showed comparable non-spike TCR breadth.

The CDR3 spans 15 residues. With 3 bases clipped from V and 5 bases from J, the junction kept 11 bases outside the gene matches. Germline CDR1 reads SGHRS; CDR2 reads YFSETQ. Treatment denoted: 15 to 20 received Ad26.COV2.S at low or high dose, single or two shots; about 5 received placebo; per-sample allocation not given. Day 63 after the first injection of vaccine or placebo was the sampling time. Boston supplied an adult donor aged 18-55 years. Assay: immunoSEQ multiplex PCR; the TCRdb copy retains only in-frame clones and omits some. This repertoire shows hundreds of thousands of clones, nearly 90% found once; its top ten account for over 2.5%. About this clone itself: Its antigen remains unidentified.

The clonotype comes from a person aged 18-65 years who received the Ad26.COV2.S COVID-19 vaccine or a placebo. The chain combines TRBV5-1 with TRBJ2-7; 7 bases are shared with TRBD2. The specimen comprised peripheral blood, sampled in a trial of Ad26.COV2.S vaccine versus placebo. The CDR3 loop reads CASSWGGGALNEQYF. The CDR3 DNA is TGCGCCAGCAGCTGGGGGGGAGGAGCTCTCAACGAGCAGTACTTC.